The 8 T cell receptor beta chains in this list originate from one sample, sequenced in a study of OX40 agonist ivuxolimab in advanced cancers. The repertoire was sequenced with immunoSEQ multiplex PCR; TCRdb's copy has only in-frame clones and lacks some. Among fewer than 95,000 clones, 90% to 95% were seen once, and the ten largest hold roughly 0.4%. Sequencing was performed on CD4+ or CD8+ T cells sorted from blood, taken in a trial of the OX40 agonist ivuxolimab. The origin of the receptors is an adult with an advanced solid tumor such as melanoma, head and neck, liver or kidney cancer.

The gene calls are TRBV11-3 and TRBJ2-5; D perhaps matches TRBD1 (6 bases). There are 16 residues in the CDR3. The V and J ends lost 5 bases and 4 bases respectively, with 20 bases between them. Germline lookup yields CDR1 SGHNT and CDR2 YENEEA. This chain's CDR3 is CASSPDGQREGETQYF. CDR3 nucleotides: TGTGCCAGCAGCCCCGATGGACAGCGTGAGGGAGAGACCCAGTACTTC.

The rearrangement uses TRBV28 and TRBJ2-5; TRBD1 agrees at 10 bases. The trim removed 4 bases at V and 5 bases at J, leaving 19 bases unmatched. Germline V CDR1 and CDR2: MDHEN, SYDVKM. The CDR3 is 19 amino acids. The CDR3 region has the DNA TGTGCCAGCAGTTCCATTCGGGACAGGGGCCGTAGCCCGGGGGAGACCCAGTACTTC. Translation gives CASSSIRDRGRSPGETQYF.

This clone was observed once. The DNA of the CDR3 is TGTGGAGAGGGTATGATACTAGCCCAAGAGACCCAGTACTTC. This sequence encodes CGEGMILAQETQYF. This chain links TRBV12-2 with TRBJ2-5; TRBD2, the D gene given by the table, was not confirmed from the DNA. TRBV12-2 corresponds to a pseudogene. The CDR3 is 14 residues long.

The V gene is TRBV7-2, the J gene TRBJ2-7; D is perhaps TRBD2 (5 bases). This CDR3 contains 11 residues. V lost 3 bases and J lost 6, with 6 bases in between. Germline CDR1 reads SGHTA; CDR2 reads FQGNSA. The CDR3 spells CASSFGGEQYF. CDR3 sequence (DNA): TGTGCCAGCAGCTTTGGAGGCGAGCAGTACTTC.

The chain carries TRBV5-1 and TRBJ2-7, with 15 nucleotides matching TRBD2. Germline CDR1 SGHRS, CDR2 YFSETQ. The trim removed 3 bases at V and 5 bases at J, leaving 12 bases unmatched. The CDR3 consists of 18 residues. The DNA for the CDR3 is TGCGCCAGCAGCTCGTCCCGAGGGACTAGCGGGAGGCTTCACGAGCAGTACTTC. Translation gives CASSSSRGTSGRLHEQYF.

This clone was found once. The chain uses TRBV5-1 and TRBJ2-3; D is unclear. The ends were cut back, 0 bases at V and 4 bases at J, with 9 bases in the middle. The germline CDR1 and CDR2 sequences are SGHRS and YFSETQ. This CDR3 is 14 amino acids long. The CDR3 sequence is CASSLATVSDTQYF. In DNA, the CDR3 is TGCGCCAGCAGCTTGGCCACGGTATCAGATACGCAGTATTTT.

The chain joins TRBV11-3 to TRBJ2-1; perhaps TRBD1 as D (5 bases). The germline V gene has CDR1 SGHNT and CDR2 YENEEA. The CDR3 runs to 13 residues. Trimming removed 0 bases at V and 9 bases at J, with 9 bases between. The CDR3 nucleotides are TGTGCCAGCAGCTTAGATAGTAGGGGTGAGCAGTTCTTC. This gives the protein CASSLDSRGEQFF.

With regard to this clone: Compared with germline, one end of the junction differs, possibly owing to a read error. The chain carries TRBV7-7 and TRBJ1-3; no firm D call. The CDR3 covers 13 residues. CDR1 is SSHAT and CDR2 is FNYEAQ in the germline V gene (reference sequence). CDR3 sequence reads: CASSLLHRNTIYF. In DNA form, the CDR3 reads TGTGCTAGCAGCTTACTTCATCGAAACACCATATATTTT. The whole variable domain, remainder taken from reference TRBV7-7 and TRBJ1-3, is GAGVSQSPRYKVTKRGQDVTLRCDPISSHATLYWYQQALGQGPEFLTYFNYEAQPDKSGLPSDRFSAERPEGSISTLTIQRTEQRDSAMYRCASSLLHRNTIYFGEGSWLTVV.